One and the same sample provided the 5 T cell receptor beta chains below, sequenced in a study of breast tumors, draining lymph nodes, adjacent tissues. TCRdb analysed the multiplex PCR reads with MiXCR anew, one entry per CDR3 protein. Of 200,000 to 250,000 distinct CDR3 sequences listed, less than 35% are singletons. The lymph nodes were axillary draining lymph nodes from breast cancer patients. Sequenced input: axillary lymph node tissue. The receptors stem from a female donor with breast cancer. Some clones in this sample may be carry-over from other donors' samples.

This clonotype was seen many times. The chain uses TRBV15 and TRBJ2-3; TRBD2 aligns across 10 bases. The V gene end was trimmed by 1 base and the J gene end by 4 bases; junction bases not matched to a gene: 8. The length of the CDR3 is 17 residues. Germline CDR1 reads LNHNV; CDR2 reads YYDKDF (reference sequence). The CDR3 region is CATSRAQGLAGADTQYF. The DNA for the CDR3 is TGTGCCACCAGCAGAGCTCAGGGGCTAGCGGGGGCAGATACGCAGTATTTT.

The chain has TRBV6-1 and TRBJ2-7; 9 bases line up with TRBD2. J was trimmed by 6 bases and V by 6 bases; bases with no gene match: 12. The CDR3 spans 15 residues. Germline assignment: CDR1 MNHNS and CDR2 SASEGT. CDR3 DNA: TGTGCCAGCAGAGCATGGGCGGGAGGGCCAGGCGAGCAGTACTTC. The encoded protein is CASRAWAGGPGEQYF.

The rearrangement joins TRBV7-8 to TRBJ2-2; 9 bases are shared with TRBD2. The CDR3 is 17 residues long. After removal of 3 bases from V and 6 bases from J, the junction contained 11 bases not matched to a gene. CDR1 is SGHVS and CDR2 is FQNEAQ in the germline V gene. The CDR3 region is CASSLRRGTSMSGELFF. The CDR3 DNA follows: TGTGCCAGCAGCTTGAGGCGGGGGACTAGCATGTCCGGGGAGCTGTTTTTT.

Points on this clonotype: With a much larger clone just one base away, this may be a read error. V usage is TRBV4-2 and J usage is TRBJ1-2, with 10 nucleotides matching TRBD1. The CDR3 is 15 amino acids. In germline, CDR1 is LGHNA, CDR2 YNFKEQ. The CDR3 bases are TGTACCAGCAGTAACCCGACAGGGGGCTACTATGGCTACACCTTC. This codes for CTSSNPTGGYYGYTF.

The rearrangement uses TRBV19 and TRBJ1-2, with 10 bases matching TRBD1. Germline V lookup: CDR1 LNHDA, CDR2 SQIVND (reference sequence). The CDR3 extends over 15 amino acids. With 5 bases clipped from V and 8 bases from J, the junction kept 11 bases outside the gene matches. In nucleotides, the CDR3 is TGTGCCAGTAGTGCCCTAAGACAGGGGGCGTACGGCTACACCTTC. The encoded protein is CASSALRQGAYGYTF.